One and the same sample provided the 24 T cell receptor beta chains below, sequenced in a study of regulatory T cells in long-lasting Graves disease (dated by TCRdb to about 2021). This sample's time point label indicates: persistent/refractory GD, antithyroid drugs over 5 years with positive TRAb. For both TCR sequencing and RNA sequencing, RNA was extracted from PBMCs in TRIzol. Library prep was done by multiplex PCR. Sequencing instrument: Illumina HiSeq 4000. CDR3 regions were amplified by Arm-PCR with iRepertoire HTBI primers to construct TCR beta libraries. The public reads were quality trimmed at Q25 with fastp and then assembled into clones with MiXCR by TCRdb, keeping productive beta chains. Rows are unified per CDR3 protein, each entry keeping the most common DNA and genes. Counted in this sample were about 660,000 distinct CDR3 sequences; around 30% of them appeared once. The top ten clonotypes cover about two fifths of the sample.

This specimen consisted of peripheral blood mononuclear cells (PBMCs), obtained when the disease was refractory, from a patient treated with antithyroid drugs. The receptors were sampled from a female donor with Graves disease.

This clonotype appeared once. DNA of the CDR3: TGTGCCAGCACTACCTTGCAGGGAACGAGTTCACCCCTCCACTTT. Protein: CASTTLQGTSSPLHF. The gene calls are TRBV19 and TRBJ1-6; TRBD1 might be the D (5 bases). CDR3 length: 15 amino acids. Deletions cut 9 bases from V and 9 bases from J, with 21 bases between. Germline V lookup: CDR1 LNHDA, CDR2 SQIVND (reference sequence).

This clonotype was counted a few times. The chain combines TRBV28 with TRBJ2-5; 8 bases are a match to TRBD2. The CDR3 is 17 residues long. Germline V gene data show CDR1 as MDHEN and CDR2 as SYDVKM. Trimming took 1 base from V and 5 from J; bases not matched to a gene: 12. Here the CDR3 DNA reads TGTGCCAGCAGTTTATTGGGTTTGACTAGCGCCCCTGAGACCCAGTACTTC. It encodes CASSLLGLTSAPETQYF.

This clonotype showed up just a few times. The J gene is TRBJ1-5, the V gene TRBV15; D is undetermined. This CDR3 comprises 14 residues. Germline lookup yields CDR1 LNHNV and CDR2 YYDKDF (reference sequence). V was pared by 0 bases and J by 3 bases, with 6 bases between. The CDR3 nucleotides read TGTGCCACCAGCAGAGATGGAGTCAATCAGCCCCAGCATTTT. It is translated as CATSRDGVNQPQHF.

The sample holds many counts of this clonotype. The V gene is TRBV13, the J gene TRBJ1-2, with D unresolved. This CDR3 is 13 amino acids long. The germline V gene has CDR1 PRHDT and CDR2 FYEKMQ (reference sequence). V lost 2 bases and J lost 3, with 7 bases in between. This CDR3 reads CASSLRVYYGYTF. CDR3 nucleotide sequence: TGTGCCAGCAGCTTAAGGGTATACTATGGCTACACCTTC.

This clonotype appeared many times. This rearrangement joins TRBV28 to TRBJ1-2, with TRBD1 matching over 9 bases. The CDR3 is 15 amino acids. The junction had 10 bases not matched to a gene; V was cut back by 6 bases and J by 5 bases. Germline V CDR1 and CDR2: MDHEN, SYDVKM. The chain's CDR3 is CASRRTGGAGYGYTF. DNA for the CDR3: TGTGCCAGCAGGCGTACAGGGGGCGCGGGGTATGGCTACACCTTC.

The chain combines TRBV2 with TRBJ2-1, with D possibly matching TRBD2 (7 bases). The CDR3 sequence is 18 residues long. Germline CDR1 is SNHLY and CDR2 is FYNNEI. Trimming took 7 bases from V and 1 from J, leaving 23 bases between them. The CDR3 loop is CASTGVWREPNSYNEQFF. The CDR3 nucleotides are TGTGCCAGCACAGGGGTGTGGCGGGAGCCAAATTCCTACAATGAGCAGTTCTTC.

The sample holds a few counts of this clonotype. The gene calls are TRBV10-3 and TRBJ2-7; D tentatively reads TRBD1 or TRBD2 (6 bases each). The CDR3 covers 17 residues. Germline V gene lookup returns CDR1 ENHRY and CDR2 SYGVKD. With 0 bases removed from V and 4 bases from J, the gap between germline ends came to 19 bases. The CDR3, as DNA: TGTGCCATCAGTGAGTCCCCACAGGAGGGGGTGGTTTACGAGCAGTACTTC. Translating it yields CAISESPQEGVVYEQYF.

There are a few counts of this clonotype. V and J are TRBV27 and TRBJ2-7; D is uncertain. Germline CDR1 and CDR2: MNHEY and SMNVEV (reference sequence). The V end was cut by 2 bases, the J end by 2 bases, with 7 bases between. CDR3 size: 13 residues. In DNA, the CDR3 is TGTGCCAGCAGTTTAGACTCGACCTACGAGCAGTACTTC. The encoded protein is CASSLDSTYEQYF.

The chain combines TRBV30 with TRBJ2-7; 7 nucleotides agree with TRBD2. This CDR3 is built from 13 residues. Germline CDR1 GTSNPN, CDR2 SVGIG (reference sequence). Trimming at V came to 3 bases and at J to 3 bases, leaving 5 bases not matched to a gene. CDR3 in DNA: TGTGCCTGGAGGGAGCCGGGGGGCTACGAGCAGTACTTC. The encoded protein is CAWREPGGYEQYF.

V usage is TRBV5-4 and J usage is TRBJ1-3, with D possibly matching TRBD1 (5 bases). V gave up 3 bases and J gave up 6 bases, with 13 bases separating them. Per germline, CDR1 SGHNT and CDR2 YYREEE (reference sequence). This CDR3 is 14 amino acids long. For the CDR3, the DNA is TGTGCCAGCAGCTCGGGGCCCCGAGTAAACACCATATATTTT. This encodes CASSSGPRVNTIYF. Based on the CDR3 plus reference TRBV5-4 and TRBJ1-3, the full variable domain is ETGVTQSPTHLIKTRGQQVTLRCSSQSGHNTVSWYQQALGQGPQFIFQYYREEENGRGNFPPRFSGLQFPNYSSELNVNALELDDSALYLCASSSGPRVNTIYFGEGSWLTVV.

The sample holds a few counts of this clonotype. J is TRBJ1-1 and V is TRBV6-1; a possible D gene is TRBD1 (6 bases). Trimming shortened V by 5 bases and J by 5 bases, and 12 bases separated the two germline ends. Germline V lookup: CDR1 MNHNS, CDR2 SASEGT. The CDR3 sequence is 13 residues long. The CDR3 here is CASSPGERTEAFF. The DNA for the CDR3 is TGTGCCAGCAGTCCAGGGGAACGAACTGAAGCTTTCTTT.

This clonotype was seen a handful of times. Here the CDR3 DNA reads TGTGCCAGCTCACCCCCCGGTTCCGGCAGGGGAAATCAGCCCCAGCATTTT. Protein sequence: CASSPPGSGRGNQPQHF. The J gene is TRBJ1-5, the V gene TRBV2; the D gene is possibly TRBD1 (6 bases). Germline V gene sequence: CDR1 SNHLY, CDR2 FYNNEI. The ends were cut back, 8 bases at V and 4 bases at J, with 24 bases in the middle. This CDR3 comprises 17 residues.

This clonotype was recorded many times. The chain combines TRBV7-3 with TRBJ2-5; D remains unclear. V was cut by 2 bases and J by 3 bases, with 10 bases left in between. This CDR3 is built from 14 residues. CDR1 SGHTA and CDR2 FQGTGA come from the germline V gene. In DNA form, the CDR3 reads TGTGCCAGCAGCTTAGTCGGCAGTGAAGAGACCCAGTACTTC. It encodes CASSLVGSEETQYF.

This clonotype appeared a few times. V and J are TRBV30 and TRBJ1-1; 10 bases align to TRBD1. Trimming cost V 5 bases and J 8 bases; bases outside gene matches: 11. The CDR3 has 14 residues. Germline loops: CDR1 GTSNPN, CDR2 SVGIG (reference sequence). The CDR3 DNA sequence: TGTGCCTGGCGACCGGGACAGGGGAAACCAGAAGCTTTCTTT. It encodes CAWRPGQGKPEAFF.

The rearrangement joins TRBV27 to TRBJ1-1, with a possible D match to TRBD1 (5 bases). Germline CDR1 reads MNHEY; CDR2 reads SMNVEV (reference sequence). V gave up 5 bases and J gave up 0 bases, with 13 bases separating them. The CDR3 has 15 amino acids. The CDR3 DNA is TGTGCCAGCAGTGGGACCGCTGAAGTGAACACTGAAGCTTTCTTT. Protein sequence: CASSGTAEVNTEAFF.

J is TRBJ2-1 and V is TRBV7-3, with 9 bases matching TRBD2. With V trimmed by 4 bases and J by 6 bases, 4 bases remained unmatched. Germline CDR1 and CDR2: SGHTA and FQGTGA. CDR3 length: 14 residues. The CDR3 here is CASSSGTSLNEQFF. The CDR3 nucleotides are TGTGCCAGCAGCTCAGGGACTAGCCTCAATGAGCAGTTCTTC.

This clonotype has only a few counts. CDR3 amino acids: CASSYGGSDYGYTF. CDR3 nucleotide sequence: TGTGCCAGCAGTTATGGGGGGAGTGACTATGGCTACACCTTC. V and J are TRBV6-2 or TRBV6-3 and TRBJ1-2; D perhaps matches TRBD1 (5 bases). The CDR3 spans 14 residues. Trimming shortened V by 3 bases and J by 3 bases, and 11 bases separated the two germline ends. Germline assignment: CDR1 MNHEY and CDR2 SVGEGT.

This clonotype was found many times. The V call is TRBV6-1, the J call TRBJ1-1, with 8 nucleotides matching TRBD1. The CDR3 has 17 residues. J gave up 1 base and V 0 bases, and 7 bases lay outside the gene matches. Germline V CDR1 and CDR2: MNHNS, SASEGT. CDR3 in amino acids: CASSEAEGQGGNTEAFF. DNA of the CDR3: TGTGCCAGCAGTGAAGCCGAAGGACAGGGCGGGAACACTGAAGCTTTCTTT.

CDR3 residues: CASSLAGQGQVQPQHF. CDR3 in DNA: TGTGCCAGCAGCTTAGCGGGTCAGGGGCAGGTTCAGCCCCAGCATTTT. The V call is TRBV7-2, the J call TRBJ1-5; D possibly corresponds to TRBD1 (6 bases). The CDR3 covers 16 residues. Germline CDR1 SGHTA, CDR2 FQGNSA. Deletions cut 0 bases from V and 6 bases from J, with 15 bases between.

This rearrangement joins TRBV28 to TRBJ2-2; 15 bases agree with TRBD2. The V segment lost 6 bases and the J segment 8 bases; nucleotides outside the gene matches: 10. This CDR3 comprises 17 residues. Germline CDR1 is MDHEN and CDR2 is SYDVKM. As DNA, the CDR3 is TGTGCCAGCAGCCTGGGACTAGCGGGAGGTCTGCCGGGGGAGCTGTTTTTT. It is translated as CASSLGLAGGLPGELFF.

This clonotype was observed a few times. The chain employs TRBV2 and TRBJ2-7; D is unresolved. V was trimmed by 6 bases and J by 2 bases, leaving 5 bases between them. The CDR3 is made up of 11 amino acids. The germline V gene has CDR1 SNHLY and CDR2 FYNNEI. The CDR3 DNA reads as TGTGCCAGCAGACTGGCCTACGAGCAGTACTTC. Protein product: CASRLAYEQYF. The full variable domain, its missing parts supplied by reference TRBV2 and TRBJ2-7, is EPEVTQTPSHQVTQMGQEVILRCVPISNHLYFYWYRQILGQKVEFLVSFYNNEISEKSEIFDDQFSVERPDGSNFTLKIRSTKLEDSAMYFCASRLAYEQYFGPGTRLTVT.

CDR3 nucleotide sequence: TGTGCCAGCAGCTTGCCGGGAAACGACCAAAACACCATATATTTT. This sequence encodes CASSLPGNDQNTIYF. This rearrangement joins TRBV5-5 to TRBJ1-3; unclear D gene. The germline V and J ends were trimmed by 1 base and 6 bases, with 14 bases remaining between them. The CDR3 totals 15 residues. Germline CDR1 reads SGHKS; CDR2 reads YYEKEE (reference sequence).

Many counts were recorded for this clonotype. The V and J genes are TRBV2 and TRBJ2-7; TRBD1 aligns across 7 bases. V lost 5 bases to trimming and J lost 7 bases; unmatched junction nucleotides: 8. This CDR3 has 13 residues. Germline V gene data show CDR1 as SNHLY and CDR2 as FYNNEI. CDR3 loop: CASSSDRVAEQYF. The CDR3, as DNA: TGTGCCAGCAGTTCCGACAGGGTTGCGGAGCAGTACTTC.

This clonotype appeared a few times. The rearrangement links TRBV7-2 to TRBJ1-1, with TRBD1 as a possible D gene (6 bases). This CDR3 is 15 amino acids long. Trimming pared 6 bases from V and 1 base from J, leaving 15 bases between. Germline CDR1 reads SGHTA; CDR2 reads FQGNSA. CDR3 DNA sequence: TGTGCCAGCAGTCACCCTGGACAGCCGAACACTGAAGCTTTCTTT. This translates into CASSHPGQPNTEAFF.